The present TCR beta chain was sequenced within a study of PD-L1 blockade in urothelial cancer (dated 2017 in TCRdb). About the full investigation: Every patient began therapy in the mid-2010s and was given atezolizumab 1,200 mg intravenously every 3 weeks. Blood samples were analyzed 3 weeks after the start of treatment (second dose) and 6 weeks after the start of treatment. An ECOG performance status of 0 or 1 was recorded for the patients, and 0 to 3 prior chemotherapy regimens had been received by the patients. Blood samples gave median yields of about 140,000 T cells and some 84,000 unique TCRs, along with a median clonality of approximately 0.08. In the same patients, pretreatment tumors underwent whole exome sequencing and RNA sequencing in addition to TCR sequencing. Pretreatment tumor samples, along with matched peripheral blood serially collected before and after atezolizumab treatment, were subjected to TCR sequencing. Somatic, immune and clinical correlates of response to PD-L1 blockade with atezolizumab in urothelial cancer were the focus of an exploratory multi-omic analysis. About 10 patients achieved durable clinical benefit and about 22 did not. About nine tenths of the roughly 29 patients were males with bladder-origin urothelial cancer, and 18 of 29 reported a prior smoking history. Durable clinical benefit was defined as progression-free survival longer than 6 months, and TCR features were also tested against progression-free and overall survival. Pretreatment blood TCR-seq was available for about 28 patients, at least one posttreatment blood collection was obtained for about 24 patients, and tumor TCR-seq was available for about 24 patients. Overall study outcomes, separate from this receptor: A pretreatment peripheral blood TCR clonality below the median was linked to improved progression-free and overall survival. Patients with durable benefit showed greater expansion of tumor-associated TCR clones in peripheral blood 3 weeks after starting treatment (n ≈ 21, p = 0.022). Because the sample size was small (n ≈ 31) and many of the analyses were exploratory, the results are meant to be hypothesis-generating.

A word on this clone: The specificity of this receptor is unknown. No much larger clonotype is one base removed from it; base qualities were not supplied.

Including the terminal cysteine and phenylalanine, the CDR3 comprises 11 residues. Only the CDR3 DNA stays, 33 bases, in frame from base 1. Based on the germline V gene (reference sequence), the CDR1 and CDR2 sequences are DFQATT and SNEGSKA. V is shortened by 3 bases, J by 5 bases, and the region joining them spans 7 bases. Each PCR received spiked-in synthetic TCR analog templates so that absolute template abundance could be estimated from read counts. TCRbeta CDR3 regions were amplified from genomic DNA with bias-controlled V and J gene primers using the immunoSEQ assay. Sequencing of rearranged TCRbeta segments was performed at approximately 20X coverage. In the paper's pipeline: Clustering was used to correct sequencing errors, and CDR3s were annotated against IMGT so that V, D and J genes could be assigned. Out-of-frame and stop-codon sequences were excluded, and only productive TCRbeta rearrangements were used in downstream analyses. To compute clonality, Shannon entropy was normalized by the log of the number of unique productive sequences and then subtracted from one. Fisher's exact test with Benjamini-Hochberg correction, at a threshold of adjusted p below 0.01, was used to find clones that differed between time points or between blood and tumor. TCRdb took this table from immuneACCESS and kept in-frame rearrangements with V and J called. Such tables lack part of the clones; where checked against another copy, unresolved V genes explain under half of the gap, and the rest is unexplained. V, J and clone size are those of that table, while D and trimming were read from the DNA. In this sample the table shows tens of thousands of clones, roughly 79% of which occur a single time. Together, the top ten hold around 5.7% of the sample.

In light of the paper, this sample's time point label describes: pretreatment peripheral blood. A cohort of 30 or so patients with locally advanced or metastatic urothelial carcinoma, treated at Memorial Sloan Kettering on a trial protocol, was included. Peripheral blood mononuclear cells were collected from each patient pretreatment and during treatment, giving between 1 and 8 total time points per patient. The Qiagen DNeasy Blood extraction kit was used to purify genomic DNA from total PBMCs and tumor samples. PBMCs were collected pretreatment and during treatment, and were isolated and stored as previously described.

The material was PBMCs, obtained around atezolizumab (anti-PD-L1) treatment. This receptor was obtained from a man in his 70s with urothelial cancer. The V and J segments used are TRBV20-1 and TRBJ1-1; no D gene call is confident. CDR3 sequence: CSASRRTEAFF. In nucleotides, the sequence is TGCAGTGCTAGTCGTCGGACTGAAGCTTTCTTT.